This passage covers 5 T cell receptor beta chains from one sample sequenced in a study of technical replicates of blood from several donors. Sequenced by immunoSEQ multiplex PCR; TCRdb stores in-frame clones only, minus some. The sample lists some 84,000 clones, 90% to 95% seen once, with around 0.4% in the top ten. The sample taken for sequencing was T cells isolated from PBMCs. These receptors all come from a human donor in good health.

The gene calls are TRBV5-1 and TRBJ2-1, with TRBD2 matching over 11 bases. Germline V CDR1 and CDR2: SGHRS, YFSETQ. V lost 1 base to trimming and J lost 6 bases; unmatched junction nucleotides: 0. The CDR3 sequence is 14 residues long. In DNA form, the CDR3 reads TGCGCCAGCAGCTTGACTAGCGGGAGCAATGAGCAGTTCTTC. This sequence encodes CASSLTSGSNEQFF.

The chain links TRBV7-9 to TRBJ2-5; D is unresolved. The CDR3 is 12 residues long. V was trimmed by 7 bases and J by 2 bases, leaving 8 bases between them. Germline assignment: CDR1 SEHNR and CDR2 FQNEAQ (reference sequence). The CDR3 region is CASTFSQETQYF. CDR3 nucleotides: TGTGCCAGCACCTTCTCTCAAGAGACCCAGTACTTC.

The chain employs TRBV2 and TRBJ2-1, with D maybe TRBD2 (6 bases). Trimming shortened V by 7 bases and J by 4 bases, and 14 bases separated the two germline ends. Germline V lookup: CDR1 SNHLY, CDR2 FYNNEI. This CDR3 comprises 14 residues. CDR3 sequence reads: CASTSGSDYNEQFF. The CDR3 nucleotides read TGTGCCAGCACCAGCGGGTCCGATTACAATGAGCAGTTCTTC.

This rearrangement joins TRBV2 to TRBJ2-7, with unresolved D. The V gene lost 2 bases and the J gene lost 5 bases, with 4 bases spanning the gap. Germline CDR1 and CDR2: SNHLY and FYNNEI. The CDR3 loop spans 11 amino acids. CDR3 bases: TGTGCCAGCAGTGAAATCAACGAGCAGTACTTC. Translating it yields CASSEINEQYF.

The chain is built from TRBV6-1 and TRBJ2-7; a weak D match, TRBD1 (6 bases). The ends were cut back, 0 bases at V and 0 bases at J, with 12 bases in the middle. CDR3 size: 16 residues. Germline CDR1 reads MNHNS; CDR2 reads SASEGT. CDR3: CASSEAIWTDSYEQYF. In DNA, the CDR3 is TGTGCCAGCAGTGAAGCTATATGGACAGACTCCTACGAGCAGTACTTC.